The 20 T cell receptor beta chains listed next were all sequenced from one sample in a study of T cell responses to AZD1222 COVID-19 vaccine. Data came from immunoSEQ multiplex PCR; TCRdb stores just in-frame clones and leaves some out. The sample has about 140,000 clones; approximately 90% are singletons. This specimen was peripheral blood, taken on day 0 of AZD1222 vaccination. These receptors all come from an adult in good health.

The chain employs TRBV3-1 (or the pseudogene TRBV3-2) and TRBJ1-6; TRBD1 is a possible D gene (6 bases). The CDR3 loop spans 13 amino acids. Trimming took off 1 base at V and 11 bases at J, with 9 bases between the two ends. Germline CDR1 LGHDT, CDR2 YNNKEL (reference sequence). The CDR3 loop reads CASSQGTGTPLHF. The CDR3 bases are TGTGCCAGCAGCCAAGGTACAGGGACACCCCTCCACTTT.

The rearrangement links TRBV4-2 to TRBJ2-1, with D hard to call. Germline V gene data show CDR1 as LGHNA and CDR2 as YNFKEQ. V was clipped by 0 bases and J by 10 bases, with 16 bases between them. CDR3 size: 15 residues. The CDR3 here is CASSQENYYRAEQFF. CDR3 nucleotides: TGTGCCAGCAGCCAAGAGAATTACTACCGAGCAGAGCAGTTCTTC.

The chain links TRBV6-5 to TRBJ2-7; D is perhaps TRBD1 (7 bases). The CDR3 sequence is 13 residues long. Trimming removed 11 bases at V and 1 base at J, with 15 bases between. Germline CDR1 and CDR2: MNHEY and SVGAGI. The CDR3, as DNA: TGTGCCTTTCTGCCAGGGGGGTCCTACGAGCAGTACTTC. The encoded protein is CAFLPGGSYEQYF.

The chain employs TRBV24-1 and TRBJ2-1; D perhaps matches TRBD2 (5 bases). CDR3 length: 11 amino acids. Germline values: CDR1 KGHDR, CDR2 SFDVKD. V was pared by 11 bases and J by 12 bases, with 16 bases between. CDR3 DNA sequence: TGTGCCATCCAAGTAGCGTGGTGGCAGTTCTTC. Translated, it gives CAIQVAWWQFF.

The chain uses TRBV3-1 (or the pseudogene TRBV3-2) and TRBJ2-2; D is undetermined. The CDR3 totals 15 residues. CDR1 is LGHDT and CDR2 is YNNKEL in the germline V gene (reference sequence). Trimming shortened V by 6 bases and J by 1 base, and 12 bases separated the two germline ends. The chain's CDR3 is CASSPGSWNTGELFF. The CDR3 coding sequence is TGTGCCAGCAGTCCCGGTAGCTGGAACACCGGGGAGCTGTTTTTT.

The chain is built from TRBV6-5 and TRBJ2-7; possible D gene TRBD2, 6 bases. The germline V and J ends were trimmed by 3 bases and 5 bases, with 17 bases remaining between them. In germline, CDR1 is MNHEY, CDR2 SVGAGI. The CDR3 length is 15 residues. The CDR3 loop reads CASSYGPTEGHEQYF. The CDR3 nucleotides are TGTGCCAGCAGTTATGGACCCACGGAGGGGCACGAGCAGTACTTC.

The chain joins TRBV12-3 or TRBV12-4 to TRBJ1-1, with D tentatively TRBD1 (5 bases). The CDR3 sequence is 11 residues long. Trimming stripped 3 bases from V and 7 bases from J, with 6 bases between. CDR3 in amino acids: CASSLQGEAFF. CDR3 DNA sequence: TGTGCCAGCAGTTTGCAGGGTGAAGCTTTCTTT.

The V call is TRBV19, the J call TRBJ2-7; TRBD1 or TRBD2 may be the D gene (5 bases each). The CDR3 runs 17 residues. Between the trimmed V and J ends, which lost 4 bases and 5 bases, there was a span of 24 bases. Germline V gene sequence: CDR1 LNHDA, CDR2 SQIVND (reference sequence). The CDR3 loop is CASSRGPKITIPHEQYF. In DNA, the CDR3 is TGTGCCAGTAGTAGGGGACCGAAGATTACAATACCCCACGAGCAGTACTTC. Using reference TRBV19 and TRBJ2-7 for the parts outside the CDR3, the full variable domain is DGGITQSPKYLFRKEGQNVTLSCEQNLNHDAMYWYRQDPGQGLRLIYYSQIVNDFQKGDIAEGYSVSREKKESFPLTVTSAQKNPTAFYLCASSRGPKITIPHEQYFGPGTRLTVT.

The J gene is TRBJ1-4, the V gene TRBV5-1, with a tentative D call TRBD1 (5 bases). Germline CDR1 SGHRS, CDR2 YFSETQ. V lost 1 base and J lost 5, with 12 bases in between. This CDR3 has 15 amino acids. The CDR3 reads CASSLRGGQNEKLFF. The CDR3 DNA reads as TGCGCCAGCAGCTTGCGGGGCGGTCAGAATGAAAAACTGTTTTTT.

The chain carries TRBV7-9 and TRBJ1-3; 8 nucleotides match TRBD1. The CDR3 spans 15 residues. Trimming cost V 5 bases and J 8 bases; bases outside gene matches: 11. Per germline, CDR1 SEHNR and CDR2 FQNEAQ (reference sequence). CDR3 coding DNA: TGTGCCAGCAGCCCTCTAGGAGGGACAGGCGACACCATATATTTT. Translation: CASSPLGGTGDTIYF.

The chain joins TRBV12-3 or TRBV12-4 to TRBJ2-7, with D perhaps matching TRBD2 (6 bases). Trimming removed 4 bases at V and 6 bases at J, with 13 bases between. The CDR3 loop spans 13 amino acids. CDR3 residues: CASSWTVGGEQYF. CDR3 DNA: TGTGCCAGCAGTTGGACCGTGGGGGGCGAGCAGTACTTC.

The chain employs TRBV7-9 and TRBJ1-3, with D tentatively TRBD1 (5 bases). The CDR3 extends over 14 amino acids. Looked up from germline, CDR1 is SEHNR and CDR2 is FQNEAQ (reference sequence). Trimming shortened V by 5 bases and J by 4 bases, and 12 bases separated the two germline ends. In DNA form, the CDR3 reads TGTGCCAGCAGCGCAGGGACGCTCGGAAACACCATATATTTT. Its protein product is CASSAGTLGNTIYF.

The chain carries TRBV28 and TRBJ1-4; D ambiguous. Per germline, CDR1 MDHEN and CDR2 SYDVKM. V was clipped by 10 bases and J by 7 bases, with 16 bases between them. The CDR3 covers 13 residues. The CDR3 DNA reads TGTGCCACCCGATACAGTCCCAGTGAAAAACTGTTTTTT. Amino acid sequence: CATRYSPSEKLFF.

CDR3 nucleotides: TGTGCCAGCAGTTTATTCAGGTCGGAGACCCAGTACTTC. This gives the protein CASSLFRSETQYF. The chain links TRBV12-3 or TRBV12-4 to TRBJ2-5; D remains unclear. Trimming left V 2 bases short and J 5 bases short, with 9 bases between. The CDR3 extends over 13 amino acids.

The V gene is TRBV7-9, the J gene TRBJ1-5; D uncertain. Trimming stripped 3 bases from V and 5 bases from J, with 5 bases between. The CDR3 is 12 residues long. Per the germline V gene, CDR1 is SEHNR and CDR2 is FQNEAQ (reference sequence). CDR3 in DNA: TGTGCCAGCAGCTTTCCTGATCAGCCCCAGCATTTT. Its protein is CASSFPDQPQHF.

This sequence joins TRBV9 and TRBJ2-2; TRBD2 matches at 9 bases. The ends lost 3 bases at V and 9 bases at J; junction bases unmatched: 9. The V gene's germline CDR1 is SGDLS and CDR2 YYNGEE. CDR3 size: 15 residues. The CDR3 region has the DNA TGTGCCAGCAGCGCCCGTAGCGGGAGCGCCCGGGAGCTGTTTTTT. It yields the protein CASSARSGSARELFF.

V is TRBV7-2 and J is TRBJ1-2, with D unclear. Trimming shortened V by 3 bases and J by 13 bases, and 18 bases separated the two germline ends. There are 13 residues in the CDR3. The germline V gene has CDR1 SGHTA and CDR2 FQGNSA. This CDR3 is CASSFAGSEGRTF. CDR3 bases: TGTGCCAGCAGCTTTGCGGGTTCCGAAGGTCGCACCTTC.

The chain employs TRBV9 and TRBJ1-2, with 8 bases identical to TRBD1. The CDR3 is made up of 13 amino acids. The V gene end was trimmed by 3 bases and the J gene end by 5 bases; junction bases not matched to a gene: 3. Per the germline V gene, CDR1 is SGDLS and CDR2 is YYNGEE. In nucleotides, the CDR3 is TGTGCCAGCAGCGAACAGGGGGAATATGGCTACACCTTC. This codes for CASSEQGEYGYTF.

The V and J genes are TRBV4-2 and TRBJ2-1; D not certain. This CDR3 region has 14 residues. V was clipped by 1 base and J by 7 bases, with 11 bases between them. Germline loops: CDR1 LGHNA, CDR2 YNFKEQ. For the CDR3, the DNA is TGTGCCAGCAGCCAAGGCGGTCTTAGAAATGAGCAGTTCTTC. Its protein product is CASSQGGLRNEQFF.

The chain has TRBV27 and TRBJ2-1; TRBD2 agrees at 14 bases. The CDR3 is 17 residues long. The V gene end was trimmed by 5 bases and the J gene end by 9 bases; junction bases not matched to a gene: 12. Germline V lookup: CDR1 MNHEY, CDR2 SMNVEV (reference sequence). The CDR3 region is CASSRGPGLAGEGEQFF. CDR3 nucleotide sequence: TGTGCCAGCAGTCGCGGGCCGGGACTAGCGGGAGAGGGTGAGCAGTTCTTC.